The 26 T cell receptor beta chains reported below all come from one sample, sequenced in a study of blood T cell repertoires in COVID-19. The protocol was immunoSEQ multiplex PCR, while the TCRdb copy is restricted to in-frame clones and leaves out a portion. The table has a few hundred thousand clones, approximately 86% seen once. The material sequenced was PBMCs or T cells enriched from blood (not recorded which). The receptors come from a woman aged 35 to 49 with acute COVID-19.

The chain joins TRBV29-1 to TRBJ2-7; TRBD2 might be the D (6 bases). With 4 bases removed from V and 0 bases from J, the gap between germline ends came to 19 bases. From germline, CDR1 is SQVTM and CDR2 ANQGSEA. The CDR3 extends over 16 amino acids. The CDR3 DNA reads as TGCAGCGTTGGCTCCGGCTGGGGGGTCGGCTCCTACGAGCAGTACTTC. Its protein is CSVGSGWGVGSYEQYF.

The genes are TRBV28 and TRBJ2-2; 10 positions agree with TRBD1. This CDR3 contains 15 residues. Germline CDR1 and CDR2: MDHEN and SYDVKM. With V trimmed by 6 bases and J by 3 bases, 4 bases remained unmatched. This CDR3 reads CASRRGQGDTGELFF. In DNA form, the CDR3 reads TGTGCCAGCAGAAGAGGACAGGGGGACACCGGGGAGCTGTTTTTT.

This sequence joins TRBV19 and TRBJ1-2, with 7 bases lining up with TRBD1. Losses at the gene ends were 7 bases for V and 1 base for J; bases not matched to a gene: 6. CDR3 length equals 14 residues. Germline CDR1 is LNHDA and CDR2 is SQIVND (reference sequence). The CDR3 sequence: CASTWDRVNYGYTF. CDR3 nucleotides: TGTGCCAGTACCTGGGACAGAGTTAACTATGGCTACACCTTC.

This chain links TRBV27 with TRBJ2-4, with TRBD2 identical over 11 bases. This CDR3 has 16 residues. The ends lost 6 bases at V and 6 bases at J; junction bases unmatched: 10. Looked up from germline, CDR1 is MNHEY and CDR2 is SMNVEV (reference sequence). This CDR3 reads CASSAVAGGPLNIQYF. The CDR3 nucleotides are TGTGCCAGCAGCGCGGTAGCGGGAGGGCCTCTAAACATTCAGTACTTC.

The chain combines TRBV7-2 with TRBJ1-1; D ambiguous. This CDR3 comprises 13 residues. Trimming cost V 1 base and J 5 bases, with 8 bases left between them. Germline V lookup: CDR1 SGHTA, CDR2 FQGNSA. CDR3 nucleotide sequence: TGTGCCAGCAGCTTAGGAGGGCAAACTGAAGCTTTCTTT. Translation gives CASSLGGQTEAFF.

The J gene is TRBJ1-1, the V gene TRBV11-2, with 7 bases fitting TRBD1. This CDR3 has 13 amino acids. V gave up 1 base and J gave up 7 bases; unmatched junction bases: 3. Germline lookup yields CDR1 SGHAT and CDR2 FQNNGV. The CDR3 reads CASSLATGVEAFF. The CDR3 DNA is TGTGCCAGCAGCTTAGCCACAGGGGTTGAAGCTTTCTTT.

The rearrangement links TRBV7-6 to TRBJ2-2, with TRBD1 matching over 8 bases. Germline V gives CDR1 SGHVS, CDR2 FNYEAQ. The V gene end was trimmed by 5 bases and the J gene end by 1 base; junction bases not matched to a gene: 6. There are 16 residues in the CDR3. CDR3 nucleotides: TGTGCCAGCAGCAACACCAGGGGGCGGAACACCGGGGAGCTGTTTTTT. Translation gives CASSNTRGRNTGELFF.

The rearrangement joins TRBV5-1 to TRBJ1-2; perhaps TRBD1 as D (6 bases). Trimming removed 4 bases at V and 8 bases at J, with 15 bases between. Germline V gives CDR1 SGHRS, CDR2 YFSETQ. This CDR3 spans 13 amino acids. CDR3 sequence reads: CASSLEHRAGYTF. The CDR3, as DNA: TGCGCCAGCAGCCTAGAACACAGGGCGGGCTACACCTTC. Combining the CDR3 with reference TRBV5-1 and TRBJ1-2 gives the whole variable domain KAGVTQTPRYLIKTRGQQVTLSCSPISGHRSVSWYQQTPGQGLQFLFEYFSETQRNKGNFPGRFSGRQFSNSRSEMNVSTLELGDSALYLCASSLEHRAGYTFGSGTRLTVV.

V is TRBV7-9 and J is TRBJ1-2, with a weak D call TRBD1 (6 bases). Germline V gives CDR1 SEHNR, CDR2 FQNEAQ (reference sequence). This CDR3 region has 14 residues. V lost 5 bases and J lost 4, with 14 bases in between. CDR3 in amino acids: CASSSDRTLYGYTF. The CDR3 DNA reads TGTGCCAGCAGCAGTGACAGGACCCTCTATGGCTACACCTTC.

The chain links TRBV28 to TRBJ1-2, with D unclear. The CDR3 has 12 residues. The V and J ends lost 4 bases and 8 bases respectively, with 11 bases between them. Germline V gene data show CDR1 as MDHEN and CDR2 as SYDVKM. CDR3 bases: TGTGCCAGCAGTTCCCTAATTGTAGGCTACACCTTC. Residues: CASSSLIVGYTF.

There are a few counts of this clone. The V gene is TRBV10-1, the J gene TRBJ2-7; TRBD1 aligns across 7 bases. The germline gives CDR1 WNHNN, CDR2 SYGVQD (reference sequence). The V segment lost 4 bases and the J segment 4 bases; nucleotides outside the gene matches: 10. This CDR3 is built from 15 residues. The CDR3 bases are TGCGCCAGCAGTGCGGGGACAGTGGGAAATTACGAGCAGTACTTC. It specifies CASSAGTVGNYEQYF.

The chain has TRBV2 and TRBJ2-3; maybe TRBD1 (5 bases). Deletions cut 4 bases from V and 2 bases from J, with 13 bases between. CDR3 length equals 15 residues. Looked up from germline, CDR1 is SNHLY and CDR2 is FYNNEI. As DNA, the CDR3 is TGTGCCAGCAGTGGGCAGGGTGCCCCCACAGATACGCAGTATTTT. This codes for CASSGQGAPTDTQYF. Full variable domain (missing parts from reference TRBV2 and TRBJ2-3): EPEVTQTPSHQVTQMGQEVILRCVPISNHLYFYWYRQILGQKVEFLVSFYNNEISEKSEIFDDQFSVERPDGSNFTLKIRSTKLEDSAMYFCASSGQGAPTDTQYFGPGTRLTVL.

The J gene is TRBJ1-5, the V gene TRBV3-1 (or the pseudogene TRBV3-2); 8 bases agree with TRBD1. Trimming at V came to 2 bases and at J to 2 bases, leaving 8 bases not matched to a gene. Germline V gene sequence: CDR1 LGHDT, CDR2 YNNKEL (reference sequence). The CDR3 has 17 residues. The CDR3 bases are TGTGCCAGCAGCCAATCGCGGACAGGGCCGGGCAATCAGCCCCAGCATTTT. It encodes CASSQSRTGPGNQPQHF.

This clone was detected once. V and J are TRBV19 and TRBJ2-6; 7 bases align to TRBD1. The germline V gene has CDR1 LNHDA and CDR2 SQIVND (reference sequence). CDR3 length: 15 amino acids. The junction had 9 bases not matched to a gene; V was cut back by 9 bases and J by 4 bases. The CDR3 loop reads CASTQTGAGANVLTF. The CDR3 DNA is TGTGCCAGCACTCAAACAGGGGCCGGGGCCAACGTCCTGACTTTC.

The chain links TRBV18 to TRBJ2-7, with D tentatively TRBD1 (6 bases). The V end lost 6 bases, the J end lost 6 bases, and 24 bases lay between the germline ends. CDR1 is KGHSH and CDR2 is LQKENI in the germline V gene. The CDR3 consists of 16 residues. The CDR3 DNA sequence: TGTGCCAGCTCGGGGGTCGGGACAACGGCTGTTGGCGAGCAGTACTTC. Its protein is CASSGVGTTAVGEQYF. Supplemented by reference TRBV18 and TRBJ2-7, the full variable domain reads NAGVMQNPRHLVRRRGQEARLRCSPMKGHSHVYWYRQLPEEGLKFMVYLQKENIIDESGMPKERFSAEFPKEGPSILRIQQVVRGDSAAYFCASSGVGTTAVGEQYFGPGTRLTVT.

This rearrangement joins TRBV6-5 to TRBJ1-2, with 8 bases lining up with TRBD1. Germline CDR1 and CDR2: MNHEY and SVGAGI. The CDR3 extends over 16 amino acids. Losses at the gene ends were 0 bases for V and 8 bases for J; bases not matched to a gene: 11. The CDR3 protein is CASSYSGQGGLQGYTF. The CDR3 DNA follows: TGTGCCAGCAGTTACTCCGGACAGGGTGGCCTGCAGGGCTACACCTTC.

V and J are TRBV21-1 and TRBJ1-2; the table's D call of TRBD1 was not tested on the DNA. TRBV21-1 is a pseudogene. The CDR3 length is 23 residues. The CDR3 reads CASSKKTTGDGAGQPLPYYGYTF. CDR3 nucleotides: TGTGCCAGCAGCAAGAAGACTACCGGTGACGGTGCGGGACAGCCCCTACCCTACTATGGCTACACCTTC.

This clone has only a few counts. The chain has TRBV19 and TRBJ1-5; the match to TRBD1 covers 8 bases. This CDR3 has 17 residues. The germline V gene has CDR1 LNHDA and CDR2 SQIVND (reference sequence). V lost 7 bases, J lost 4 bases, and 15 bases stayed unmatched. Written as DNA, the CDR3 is TGTGCCAGTACCCTAGGGACAGGAAGGGGCGATAATCAGCCCCAGCATTTT. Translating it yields CASTLGTGRGDNQPQHF.

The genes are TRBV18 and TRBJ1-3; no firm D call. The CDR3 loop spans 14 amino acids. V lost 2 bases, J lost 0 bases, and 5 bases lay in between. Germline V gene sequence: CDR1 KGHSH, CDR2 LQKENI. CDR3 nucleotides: TGTGCCAGCTCACCAACCAGCTCTGGAAACACCATATATTTT. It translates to CASSPTSSGNTIYF.

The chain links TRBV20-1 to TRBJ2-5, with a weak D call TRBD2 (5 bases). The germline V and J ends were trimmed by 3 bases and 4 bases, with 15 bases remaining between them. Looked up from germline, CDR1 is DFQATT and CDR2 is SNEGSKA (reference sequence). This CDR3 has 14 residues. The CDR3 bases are TGCAGTGCTAGTAGCCGCGGGCTACGAGAGACCCAGTACTTC. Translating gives CSASSRGLRETQYF.

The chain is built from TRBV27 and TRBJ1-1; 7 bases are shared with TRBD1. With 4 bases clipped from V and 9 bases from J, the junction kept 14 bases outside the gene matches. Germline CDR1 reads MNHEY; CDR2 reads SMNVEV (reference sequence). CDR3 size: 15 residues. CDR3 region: CASSSEQTGSEQAFF. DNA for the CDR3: TGTGCCAGCAGTTCAGAGCAGACAGGGTCGGAACAAGCTTTCTTT.

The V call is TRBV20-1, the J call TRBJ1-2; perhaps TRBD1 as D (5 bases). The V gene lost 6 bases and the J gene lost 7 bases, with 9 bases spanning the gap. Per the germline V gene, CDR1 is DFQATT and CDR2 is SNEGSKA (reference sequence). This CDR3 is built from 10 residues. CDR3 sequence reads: CSATDGGYTF. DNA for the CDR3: TGCAGTGCGACAGACGGTGGCTACACCTTC.

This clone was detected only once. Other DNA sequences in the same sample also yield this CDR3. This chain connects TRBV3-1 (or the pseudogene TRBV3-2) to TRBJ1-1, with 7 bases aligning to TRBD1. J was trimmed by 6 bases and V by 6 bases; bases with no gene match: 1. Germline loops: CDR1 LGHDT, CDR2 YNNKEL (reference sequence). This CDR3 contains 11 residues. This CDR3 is CASRGGSEAFF. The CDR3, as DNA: TGTGCCAGCAGAGGGGGCTCTGAAGCTTTCTTT.

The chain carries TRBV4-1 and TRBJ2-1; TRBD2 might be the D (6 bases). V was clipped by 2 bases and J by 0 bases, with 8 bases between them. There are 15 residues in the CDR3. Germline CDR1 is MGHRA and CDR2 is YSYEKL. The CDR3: CASSQYGGSYNEQFF. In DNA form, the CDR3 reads TGCGCCAGCAGCCAATACGGGGGCTCCTACAATGAGCAGTTCTTC.

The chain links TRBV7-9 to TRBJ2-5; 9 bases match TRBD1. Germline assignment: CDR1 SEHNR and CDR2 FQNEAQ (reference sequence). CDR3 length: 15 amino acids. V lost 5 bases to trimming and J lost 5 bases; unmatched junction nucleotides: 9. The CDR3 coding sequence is TGTGCCAGCAGCCTTAGTACAGGGGGCGCTGAGACCCAGTACTTC. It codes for CASSLSTGGAETQYF.

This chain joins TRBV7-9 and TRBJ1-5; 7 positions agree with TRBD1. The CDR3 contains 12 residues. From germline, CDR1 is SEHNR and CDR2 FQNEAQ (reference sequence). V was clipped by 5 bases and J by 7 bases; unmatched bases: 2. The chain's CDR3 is CASSKGAQPQHF. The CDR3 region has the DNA TGTGCCAGCAGCAAGGGGGCACAGCCCCAGCATTTT.